This T cell receptor beta chain was sequenced in a study of control samples from healthy donors and cancer patients. Per germline, CDR1 SEHNR and CDR2 FQNEAQ (reference sequence). V was shortened by 10 bases and J by 4 bases, with 11 bases between the two germline ends. This CDR3 contains 12 residues. This clone was recorded once. Assay: immunoSEQ multiplex PCR; the TCRdb copy retains only in-frame clones and omits some. The sample records roughly 120,000 clones, more than 75% being singletons. This rearrangement joins TRBV7-9 to TRBJ2-1, with D unresolved. The material sequenced was blood. The receptor was derived from a woman aged 70-85 years in good health. The CDR3 protein is CATADGYNEQFF. The CDR3 nucleotides read TGTGCCACCGCGGACGGATACAATGAGCAGTTCTTC.